Listed below are T cell receptor beta chains from one sample, sequenced in a study of blood T cell repertoires in COVID-19. Measured with immunoSEQ multiplex PCR; TCRdb has only the in-frame clones, and not every one. In the table there are under 500,000 clones, 75% to 90% of which are singletons. The sample was peripheral blood. The receptors were sampled from a woman in her 30s with acute or convalescent COVID-19. Each CDR3 is given with its conserved first and last residue. A D gene is named only where the DNA matches it firmly. Some rows have no size entry. The others give once, few or many, or a class for an expanded clone.

V	J	D	size	CDR3	DNA
TRBV6-1	TRBJ2-3	TRBD2	.	CASSEEVAGLSTDTQYF	TGTGCCAGCAGTGAGGAGGTAGCGGGCCTTAGCACAGATACGCAGTATTTT
TRBV6-5	TRBJ1-5	.	once	CASSPRGPDQPQHF	TGTGCCAGCAGTCCCAGGGGCCCCGATCAGCCCCAGCATTTT
TRBV6-1	TRBJ1-1	TRBD1	.	CASSEGGQGRLAFF	TGTGCCAGCAGTGAAGGGGGACAGGGGCGTTTGGCTTTCTTT
TRBV5-4	TRBJ1-2	TRBD1	.	CASSPRDRVSYGYTF	TGTGCCAGCAGCCCGCGGGACAGGGTTTCCTATGGCTACACCTTC
TRBV5-4	TRBJ2-7	.	once	CASSSGTGAYEQYF	TGTGCCAGCAGTTCCGGGACTGGAGCCTACGAGCAGTACTTC
TRBV5-1	TRBJ2-5	.	.	CASSLGGAGAAETQYF	TGCGCCAGCAGCTTGGGAGGGGCGGGGGCCGCAGAGACCCAGTACTTC
TRBV30	TRBJ2-5	.	.	CAWSTGWLAGGETQYF	TGTGCCTGGAGCACAGGGTGGCTAGCCGGGGGGGAGACCCAGTACTTC
TRBV2	TRBJ1-6	.	.	CASSEWLLGTQDSPLHF	TGTGCCAGCAGTGAATGGCTCTTAGGGACACAGGATTCACCCCTCCACTTT
TRBV9	TRBJ1-6	.	.	CASSPLIGAKTPLHF	TGTGCCAGCAGCCCCCTGATAGGGGCGAAGACACCCCTCCACTTT
TRBV9	TRBJ1-2	.	.	CASSVGANYGYTF	TGTGCCAGCAGCGTAGGGGCCAACTATGGCTACACCTTC
TRBV6-1	TRBJ2-7	.	.	CASSELQGLPYEQYF	TGTGCCAGCAGTGAATTACAGGGATTACCCTACGAGCAGTACTTC
TRBV4-1	TRBJ2-5	.	.	CASSQTGRDSLETQYF	TGCGCCAGCAGCCAAACGGGTCGGGATAGTTTGGAGACCCAGTACTTC
TRBV3-1/TRBV3-2	TRBJ1-2	.	.	CASSQLTKRDSNYGYTF	TGTGCCAGCAGCCAACTAACAAAGAGGGACTCTAACTATGGCTACACCTTC
TRBV5-6	TRBJ2-2	.	.	CASSFEGDTGELFF	TGTGCCAGCAGCTTCGAGGGGGACACCGGGGAGCTGTTTTTT
TRBV6-2/TRBV6-3	TRBJ2-7	.	.	CASSWNGVGEQYF	TGTGCCAGCAGCTGGAACGGGGTGGGGGAGCAGTACTTC
TRBV6-2/TRBV6-3	TRBJ1-2	TRBD1	.	CASSSMRGRSVGYTF	TGTGCCAGCAGTTCGATGAGGGGGCGCAGCGTTGGCTACACCTTC
TRBV29-1	TRBJ1-2	TRBD1	.	CSVEITGGGGYTF	TGCAGCGTTGAAATTACAGGGGGCGGCGGCTACACCTTC
TRBV27	TRBJ1-5	.	.	CASSLRGGTNQPQHF	TGTGCCAGCAGTTTACGCGGGGGCACCAATCAGCCCCAGCATTTT
TRBV11-2	TRBJ1-1	TRBD1	.	CASSLGQENTEAFF	TGTGCCAGCAGCTTGGGACAGGAGAACACTGAAGCTTTCTTT
TRBV9	TRBJ1-3	.	.	CASSRSWGGSGNTIYF	TGTGCCAGCAGTCGATCCTGGGGGGGCTCTGGAAACACCATATATTTT
TRBV6-5	TRBJ2-7	TRBD1	.	CASTRGQGAFRQYF	TGTGCCAGCACACGGGGACAGGGGGCGTTTCGGCAGTACTTC
TRBV11-1	TRBJ1-1	.	.	CASSPETGRAFF	TGTGCCAGCAGCCCAGAGACAGGAAGAGCTTTCTTT
TRBV3-1/TRBV3-2	TRBJ1-1	.	.	CASSQKGEAFF	TGTGCCAGCAGCCAGAAGGGGGAAGCTTTCTTT
TRBV5-1	TRBJ2-1	TRBD2	.	CASSEAGGPGYEQFF	TGCGCCAGCAGTGAAGCGGGGGGGCCGGGATATGAGCAGTTCTTC
TRBV18	TRBJ1-1	.	.	CASSPFPTVNTEAFF	TGTGCCAGCTCACCATTCCCGACTGTAAACACTGAAGCTTTCTTT
TRBV6-5	TRBJ2-5	.	.	CASRPSGSNQETQYF	TGTGCCAGCAGGCCGTCCGGGTCAAACCAAGAGACCCAGTACTTC
TRBV30	TRBJ1-2	TRBD1	.	CAWSVQGVDGYTF	TGTGCCTGGAGTGTACAGGGGGTGGATGGCTACACCTTC
TRBV7-3	TRBJ2-1	.	.	CASSFSRDNEQFF	TGTGCCAGCAGCTTTTCCCGAGACAATGAGCAGTTCTTC
TRBV11-2	TRBJ1-2	TRBD1	.	CASSGDRGNIYGYTF	TGTGCCAGCAGCGGAGACAGGGGGAATATCTATGGCTACACCTTC
TRBV18	TRBJ1-1	.	.	CASSPLGGQASTEAFF	TGTGCCAGCTCACCATTAGGTGGGCAGGCGAGTACTGAAGCTTTCTTT
TRBV28	TRBJ2-1	TRBD2	.	CASSFSGGGSYNEQFF	TGTGCCAGCAGTTTCTCTGGCGGGGGCTCCTACAATGAGCAGTTCTTC
TRBV9	TRBJ2-2	TRBD1	.	CASSPRGQGAPSGELFF	TGTGCCAGCAGCCCCCGGGGACAGGGGGCTCCATCCGGGGAGCTGTTTTTT
TRBV19	TRBJ1-1	.	.	CASSLTGNTEAFF	TGTGCCAGTAGTTTGACAGGTAACACTGAAGCTTTCTTT
TRBV3-1/TRBV3-2	TRBJ1-1	.	.	CASSRAGTEAFF	TGTGCTAGCAGTCGCGCAGGGACTGAAGCTTTCTTT
TRBV11-2	TRBJ2-7	.	.	CASSPRDPEQYF	TGTGCCAGCAGCCCACGGGATCCAGAGCAGTACTTC
TRBV18	TRBJ2-5	TRBD1	.	CASSPLDREETQYF	TGTGCCAGCTCACCATTGGACAGGGAGGAGACCCAGTACTTC
TRBV19	TRBJ1-2	.	.	CASTPQGVYGYTF	TGTGCCAGTACTCCACAGGGAGTCTATGGCTACACCTTC
TRBV18	TRBJ2-2	TRBD1	.	CASSPPTGQGAGELFF	TGTGCCAGCTCACCACCCACGGGACAGGGGGCCGGGGAGCTGTTTTTT
TRBV10-3	TRBJ2-5	TRBD1	.	CAIRRDSQETQYF	TGTGCCATCAGACGGGACAGTCAAGAGACCCAGTACTTC
TRBV28	TRBJ2-1	.	.	CASNSQGGYNEQFF	TGTGCCAGCAACTCTCAGGGAGGCTACAATGAGCAGTTCTTC
TRBV5-1	TRBJ2-3	.	few	CASSVRGEDTQYF	TGCGCCAGCAGCGTCAGGGGGGAAGATACGCAGTATTTT
TRBV4-1	TRBJ2-5	.	.	CASSQEVARGTQYF	TGCGCCAGCAGCCAAGAGGTCGCCAGAGGAACCCAGTACTTC
TRBV4-1	TRBJ2-2	.	.	CASSHLDAGSGELFF	TGCGCCAGCAGCCACCTCGACGCGGGAAGCGGGGAGCTGTTTTTT
TRBV5-1	TRBJ2-5	TRBD2	once	CASSFRTSGGDQETQYF	TGCGCCAGCAGCTTCCGGACTAGCGGGGGGGACCAAGAGACCCAGTACTTC
TRBV4-1	TRBJ2-1	TRBD1	.	CASSQKSGTGGFDEQFF	TGCGCCAGCAGCCAGAAATCCGGGACAGGGGGCTTCGATGAGCAGTTCTTC
TRBV30	TRBJ2-7	.	.	CAWTQEKFYEQYF	TGTGCCTGGACGCAGGAAAAATTCTACGAGCAGTACTTC
TRBV3-1/TRBV3-2	TRBJ2-7	TRBD1	.	CAPHLRKGAHEQYF	TGTGCTCCCCATTTGAGGAAGGGGGCCCACGAGCAGTACTTC
TRBV7-9	TRBJ1-1	.	.	CAATPGFF	TGTGCGGCGACACCAGGTTTCTTT
TRBV12-3/TRBV12-4	TRBJ2-7	TRBD2	.	CASSSAGRAEQYF	TGTGCCAGCAGTTCGGCAGGGAGGGCCGAGCAGTACTTC
TRBV10-1	TRBJ2-7	TRBD1	.	CASTGQGMSYEQYF	TGCGCCAGCACCGGACAGGGGATGTCCTACGAGCAGTACTTC